This passage covers 18 T cell receptor beta chains from one sample sequenced in a study of molecular identifiers for immune sequencing clone quantification. TCRdb called the PCR reads again in MiXCR, with one record for every CDR3 protein. This sample has over 550,000 distinct CDR3 sequences, with about 25% found just once. The sequenced material came from naive CD8+ T cells from blood, with Jurkat cell RNA spiked in. Subset in this sample: FACS-sorted CD8+CD4-CCR7+CD45RA+ naive T cells. The receptors were gathered from a human donor in good health. Some libraries in this study had Jurkat cell RNA spiked in.

In the case of this clonotype: Sequence at one end of the junction differs from germline and may be a read error. The chain's CDR3 is CSARGGETQYF. For the CDR3, the DNA is TGCAGTGCAAGAGGCGGGGAGACCCAGTACTTC. The J gene is TRBJ2-5, the V gene TRBV20-1; D is possibly TRBD2 (5 bases). Germline V gene sequence: CDR1 DFQATT, CDR2 SNEGSKA (reference sequence). The CDR3 totals 11 residues.

Details on this clonotype: A read error is possible here, since a much larger clone lies one base away. The V and J genes are TRBV20-1 and TRBJ1-5; D not certain. This CDR3 spans 14 amino acids. From germline, CDR1 is DFQATT and CDR2 SNEGSKA (reference sequence). The CDR3 coding sequence is TGCAGTGCTAGTCCTGGGCGTAGCAATCAGCTCCAGCATTTT. The encoded protein is CSASPGRSNQLQHF.

The rearrangement uses TRBV4-2 and TRBJ2-3, with 8 bases identical to TRBD2. Per the germline V gene, CDR1 is LGHNA and CDR2 is YNFKEQ. V lost 0 bases to trimming and J lost 4 bases; unmatched junction nucleotides: 6. This CDR3 comprises 16 residues. The CDR3 bases are TGTGCCAGCAGCCAAGATTACGGGGGGGGGCCAGATACGCAGTATTTT. Translation gives CASSQDYGGGPDTQYF.

The DNA of the CDR3 is TGTGCCAGCAGCTTAGCGGTTGGTGGTGGTCCGGGGGGGCACACAGATACGCAGTATTTT. This gives the protein CASSLAVGGGPGGHTDTQYF. The rearrangement links TRBV7-9 to TRBJ2-3, with 8 positions matching TRBD2. V lost 0 bases, J lost 2 bases, and 16 bases stayed unmatched. The CDR3 runs to 20 residues. CDR1 is SEHNR and CDR2 is FQNEAQ in the germline V gene (reference sequence).

This chain uses TRBV29-1 with TRBJ1-1; D remains unclear. V lost 4 bases, J lost 6 bases, and 12 bases lay in between. CDR3 length: 12 residues. CDR1 and CDR2 from the germline V gene are SQVTM and ANQGSEA. CDR3 sequence: CSVVDGLSEAFF. The DNA of the CDR3 is TGCAGCGTTGTCGACGGGCTCTCTGAAGCTTTCTTT.

This clonotype has at least ten counts. Germline and junction disagree at one end, which may indicate a read error. The chain recombines TRBV6-5 with TRBJ2-6; D remains ambiguous. The CDR3 runs 14 residues. Germline V lookup: CDR1 MNHEY, CDR2 SVGAGI. CDR3 nucleotides: TGCGCCAGCAGTCGGAACTCTGGGGCCAACGTCCTGACTTTC. It yields the protein CASSRNSGANVLTF.

This clonotype was picked up many times. The V and J genes are TRBV18 and TRBJ1-5; D call uncertain. V dropped 3 bases and J dropped 0 bases, with 15 bases sitting between them. From germline, CDR1 is KGHSH and CDR2 LQKENI. This CDR3 comprises 17 residues. In nucleotides, the CDR3 is TGTGCCAGCTCACCCGTAGGCCACAGAGGTAGCAATCAGCCCCAGCATTTT. Translation: CASSPVGHRGSNQPQHF.

This clonotype has just a few counts. This chain connects TRBV6-2 or TRBV6-3 to TRBJ1-5, with 9 bases that match TRBD1. The CDR3 has 16 amino acids. Trimming took 1 base from V and 5 from J; bases not matched to a gene: 6. Germline V lookup: CDR1 MNHEY, CDR2 SVGEGT. The CDR3 spells CASSYFPGQGDQPQHF. The CDR3 DNA is TGTGCCAGCAGTTACTTCCCGGGACAGGGAGATCAGCCCCAGCATTTT.

This clonotype showed up just a few times. CDR3 in amino acids: CASSPPPGGAYQETQYF. The CDR3 nucleotides read TGTGCCAGCAGCCCCCCGCCCGGGGGGGCGTACCAAGAGACCCAGTACTTC. The J gene is TRBJ2-5, the V gene TRBV7-2; 8 bases line up with TRBD2. Trimming cost V 5 bases and J 0 bases; bases outside gene matches: 11. The length of the CDR3 is 17 residues. Germline V gives CDR1 SGHTA, CDR2 FQGNSA.

For this clonotype: This may be a read error, as it is one base from a much larger clone. This chain joins TRBV2 and TRBJ2-1; D gene unclear. Germline CDR1 is SNHLY and CDR2 is FYNNEI. With 4 bases removed from V and 12 bases from J, the gap between germline ends came to 25 bases. The CDR3 is 16 residues long. The CDR3 region has the DNA TGTGCCAGCAGTGCGAGCAGGCTTGCTTTGTGGGATGCGCAGTTCTTC. Protein sequence: CASSASRLALWDAQFF.

In regard to this clonotype: This may be a read error, as it is one base from a much larger clone. The chain recombines TRBV11-2 with TRBJ2-1; TRBD2 matches at 7 bases. The CDR3 has 17 residues. V was pared by 4 bases and J by 3 bases, with 12 bases of the junction left unmatched. Germline CDR1 and CDR2: SGHAT and FQNNGV. The CDR3 sequence is CASSSPPSGWGYNEQFF. CDR3 nucleotides: TGTGCCAGCAGCTCACCCCCTAGCGGCTGGGGCTACAATGAGCAGTTCTTC.

Remarks on this clonotype: The junction departs from germline at one end; a sequencing error may be responsible. The chain carries TRBV12-5 and TRBJ1-6; no firm D call. The germline V gene has CDR1 LGHNT and CDR2 FRNRAP. This CDR3 is built from 13 residues. For the CDR3, the DNA is TGTGCTAGTGGTTTGGTAGATAATTTACCCCTCCACTTT. Residues: CASGLVDNLPLHF.

This clonotype has ten or more counts. The gene calls are TRBV7-9 and TRBJ2-2; D not resolved. Looked up from germline, CDR1 is SEHNR and CDR2 is FQNEAQ (reference sequence). V was pared by 4 bases and J by 5 bases, with 17 bases between. The CDR3 extends over 16 amino acids. In nucleotides, the CDR3 is TGTGCCAGCAGCTCCCGGGCCTTAGCATCAACCGGGGAGCTGTTTTTT. Its translation is CASSSRALASTGELFF.

Comment on this clonotype: This sequence may be a read error, since a much larger clone differs from it by one base. V gene TRBV6-2 or TRBV6-3 combines with J gene TRBJ2-3; D not certain. Deletions cut 7 bases from V and 4 bases from J, with 12 bases between. Germline CDR1 is MNHEY and CDR2 is SVGEGT. There are 13 residues in the CDR3. The CDR3 DNA sequence: TGTGCCAGCATGCAGACTCGCCCAGATACGCAGTATTTT. Protein product: CASMQTRPDTQYF.

In its sample, this clonotype was seen many times. V is TRBV6-5 and J is TRBJ1-4; 9 bases map to TRBD1. Germline CDR1 reads MNHEY; CDR2 reads SVGAGI. The junction had 6 bases not matched to a gene; V was cut back by 7 bases and J by 6 bases. The CDR3 loop spans 14 amino acids. DNA of the CDR3: TGTGCCAGCAAACCCGGACAGGGGTATGAAAAACTGTTTTTT. Protein product: CASKPGQGYEKLFF.

In this sample, this clonotype turned up a few times. The chain joins TRBV7-9 to TRBJ1-4; D gene ambiguous. V lost 5 bases to trimming and J lost 8 bases, with 15 bases between them. This CDR3 has 14 residues. Germline loops: CDR1 SEHNR, CDR2 FQNEAQ (reference sequence). CDR3 in DNA: TGTGCCAGCAGCCAGGACCTTCGGCGGGAAAAACTGTTTTTT. Translated, it gives CASSQDLRREKLFF. Supplemented by reference TRBV7-9 and TRBJ1-4, the full variable domain reads DTGVSQNPRHKITKRGQNVTFRCDPISEHNRLYWYRQTLGQGPEFLTYFQNEAQLEKSRLLSDRFSAERPKGSFSTLEIQRTEQGDSAMYLCASSQDLRREKLFFGSGTQLSVL.

At least ten counts were recorded for this clonotype. V and J are TRBV6-6 and TRBJ2-7; no definite D call. CDR1 is MNHNY and CDR2 is SVGAGI in the germline V gene (reference sequence). The V end was cut by 4 bases, the J end by 4 bases, with 11 bases between. CDR3 size: 13 residues. The CDR3 sequence: CASSFDERYEQYF. DNA of the CDR3: TGTGCCAGCAGTTTTGACGAGAGGTACGAGCAGTACTTC.

This clonotype was counted at least ten times. The chain combines TRBV5-1 with TRBJ1-1; D is ambiguous. CDR1 and CDR2 (germline): SGHRS, YFSETQ. The CDR3 covers 15 residues. With 1 base removed from V and 0 bases from J, the gap between germline ends came to 10 bases. Written as DNA, the CDR3 is TGCGCCAGCAGCTTGTCCGGACTCCTGAACACTGAAGCTTTCTTT. This codes for CASSLSGLLNTEAFF.